This TCR beta chain came from a study of cytotoxic CD8 clonotypes in ibrutinib-treated CLL. Background on the study: Around 25 partial and 2 complete responses; at median about 70 months, around 15 remitted, about 12 progressed. There were, on average, nearly 260,000 productive templates and 85,000 to 95,000 productive rearrangements per sample.

General study results and limits: Patients had baseline clonality above age-matched healthy donors, and this clonality moved with circulating CD8+ T-cell counts.

As to this clone: Its antigen is still unknown.

The intended depth for sequencing was 1 in 200,000 to 1 in 1 million T cells. Profiled with immunoSEQ multiplex PCR; TCRdb holds only in-frame clones, not every one. The sample contains some 29,000 clones, about three quarters of which appear only once. The germline gives CDR1 MNHEY, CDR2 SVGAGI. Trimming pared 5 bases from V and 7 bases from J, leaving 8 bases between. The CDR3 has 11 residues. The receptor's source is a human donor with chronic lymphocytic leukemia. The V and J genes are TRBV6-5 and TRBJ2-5, with D unresolved. Sequenced material: PBMCs, taken after 36 months of ibrutinib treatment. This CDR3 is CASSGGRTQYF. CDR3 in DNA: TGTGCCAGCAGTGGTGGAAGGACCCAGTACTTC.